These 29 T cell receptor beta chains originate from one sample sequenced in a study of blood T cell repertoires in COVID-19. Using immunoSEQ multiplex PCR, the repertoire was profiled, and TCRdb retains in-frame clones only, with some absent. The sample has 65,000 to 95,000 clones, under 80% seen once. The sample was peripheral blood. The receptors come from a human donor in a cohort sampled during active COVID-19.

V gene TRBV7-9 combines with J gene TRBJ2-4; D unclear. Between the trimmed V and J ends, which lost 5 bases and 5 bases, there was a span of 13 bases. Germline V gives CDR1 SEHNR, CDR2 FQNEAQ (reference sequence). The CDR3 covers 14 residues. CDR3 bases: TGTGCCAGCAGCCTTCTTACAGCACAAAACATTCAGTACTTC. It codes for CASSLLTAQNIQYF.

V is TRBV6-5 and J is TRBJ2-4, with D perhaps TRBD2 (5 bases). Germline-derived CDR1 and CDR2 are MNHEY and SVGAGI. The CDR3 extends over 12 amino acids. V shed 8 bases and J shed 8 bases, with 13 bases lying between them. The CDR3: CASWNGVDIQYF. Here the CDR3 DNA reads TGTGCCAGCTGGAACGGGGTTGACATTCAGTACTTC.

V usage is TRBV27 and J usage is TRBJ2-5; D uncertain. Germline V gene lookup returns CDR1 MNHEY and CDR2 SMNVEV (reference sequence). CDR3 length: 14 amino acids. Trimming pared 8 bases from V and 1 base from J, leaving 14 bases between. For the CDR3, the DNA is TGTGCCAGCGGTTGGCTAGGTAGCCAAGAGACCCAGTACTTC. It translates to CASGWLGSQETQYF.

A few counts support this clone. The genes are TRBV6-2 or TRBV6-3 and TRBJ2-7; D is unclear. Germline CDR1 MNHEY, CDR2 SVGEGT. V was trimmed by 0 bases and J by 2 bases, leaving 8 bases between them. The CDR3 consists of 14 residues. DNA for the CDR3: TGTGCCAGCAGTTACTCGGGCACCCCCTACGAGCAGTACTTC. Its translation: CASSYSGTPYEQYF.

The table lists this clone with a count of one. This chain links TRBV6-1 with TRBJ2-1; D is unclear. The length of the CDR3 is 16 residues. The germline gives CDR1 MNHNS, CDR2 SASEGT. The V gene lost 4 bases and the J gene lost 5 bases, with 18 bases spanning the gap. In DNA, the CDR3 is TGTGCCAGCAGTGGATCAACCAACAGACCCCACAATGAGCAGTTCTTC. It specifies CASSGSTNRPHNEQFF.

The chain combines TRBV6-1 with TRBJ2-2; D is possibly TRBD2 (7 bases). V lost 1 base, J lost 3 bases, and 12 bases lay in between. The CDR3 consists of 16 residues. CDR1 is MNHNS and CDR2 is SASEGT in the germline V gene. As DNA, the CDR3 is TGTGCCAGCAGTGAAGTGGCGGGGGCGGACACCGGGGAGCTGTTTTTT. Its translation: CASSEVAGADTGELFF.

This clone was recorded a few times. The chain has TRBV19 and TRBJ1-2; 7 nucleotides line up with TRBD1. V dropped 10 bases and J dropped 6; count of bases not matched to a gene: 11. The CDR3 loop spans 13 amino acids. Germline-derived CDR1 and CDR2 are LNHDA and SQIVND (reference sequence). The CDR3 spells CATTTGLGDGYTF. The CDR3 DNA reads TGTGCCACCACGACAGGGCTAGGGGATGGCTACACCTTC.

This clone counts as medium-sized (0.01 to 0.1%). The V gene is TRBV5-1, the J gene TRBJ1-1; 12 bases fit TRBD1. CDR1 SGHRS and CDR2 YFSETQ come from the germline V gene. The CDR3 totals 17 residues. Trimming removed 3 bases from V and 0 bases from J; junction bases left unmatched: 6. This CDR3 reads CASSSLGQGAVNTEAFF. The CDR3 nucleotides read TGCGCCAGCAGCTCCTTGGGACAGGGGGCTGTGAACACTGAAGCTTTCTTT.

This rearrangement joins TRBV19 to TRBJ2-2; D gene uncertain. Germline CDR1 LNHDA, CDR2 SQIVND (reference sequence). V gave up 6 bases and J gave up 5 bases, with 13 bases separating them. This CDR3 has 14 residues. The CDR3 sequence is CASSLAPRTGELFF. DNA of the CDR3: TGTGCCAGTAGCCTTGCCCCGCGGACCGGGGAGCTGTTTTTT.

This chain joins TRBV3-1 (or the pseudogene TRBV3-2) and TRBJ1-3; TRBD1 matches at 7 bases. Germline-derived CDR1 and CDR2 are LGHDT and YNNKEL (reference sequence). The CDR3 is 14 residues long. After removal of 4 bases from V and 9 bases from J, the junction contained 9 bases not matched to a gene. The DNA for the CDR3 is TGTGCCAGCAGCCCGGGACAGCCGGGACGCACCATATATTTT. Translation: CASSPGQPGRTIYF.

The chain links TRBV5-1 to TRBJ2-7; 13 bases agree with TRBD2. This CDR3 has 16 residues. Germline loops: CDR1 SGHRS, CDR2 YFSETQ. Trimming removed 3 bases from V and 0 bases from J; junction bases left unmatched: 3. For the CDR3, the DNA is TGCGCCAGCAGCTCGGGGACTAGCGGGAACTCCTACGAGCAGTACTTC. Translating it yields CASSSGTSGNSYEQYF.

The chain is built from TRBV24-1 and TRBJ2-5, with 11 bases matching TRBD2. The CDR3 loop spans 15 amino acids. Trimming removed 4 bases from V and 5 bases from J; junction bases left unmatched: 5. The germline gives CDR1 KGHDR, CDR2 SFDVKD. CDR3 sequence: CATSEVSGRVETQYF. The CDR3 nucleotides read TGTGCCACCAGTGAAGTTAGCGGGAGGGTGGAGACCCAGTACTTC.

The chain couples TRBV25-1 to TRBJ1-2; D remains ambiguous. This CDR3 has 13 residues. Trimming left V 6 bases short and J 1 base short, with 9 bases between. Germline V gene data show CDR1 as MGHDK and CDR2 as SYGVNS. The DNA of the CDR3 is TGTGCCAGCAGCGAAACAGATAACTATGGCTACACCTTC. Encoded protein: CASSETDNYGYTF.

This sequence joins TRBV30 and TRBJ2-1; 15 bases align to TRBD2. V was pared by 5 bases and J by 4 bases, with 3 bases of the junction left unmatched. CDR1 and CDR2 from the germline V gene are GTSNPN and SVGIG (reference sequence). The CDR3 sequence is 15 residues long. DNA for the CDR3: TGTGCCTGGGGACTAGCGGGAGGGAGGTACAATGAGCAGTTCTTC. This translates into CAWGLAGGRYNEQFF.

This clone has just one count. This chain joins TRBV27 and TRBJ2-2; D unresolved. The CDR3 extends over 16 amino acids. CDR1 and CDR2 from the germline V gene are MNHEY and SMNVEV (reference sequence). Trimming cost V 6 bases and J 1 base, with 15 bases left between them. DNA for the CDR3: TGTGCCAGCAGCCTCCGTGAGACTCAGAACACCGGGGAGCTGTTTTTT. Protein sequence: CASSLRETQNTGELFF.

The rearrangement joins TRBV2 to TRBJ1-3; 8 nucleotides line up with TRBD1. CDR3 length: 13 residues. Germline V gene lookup returns CDR1 SNHLY and CDR2 FYNNEI. J lost 4 bases, V lost 8 bases, and 4 bases had no gene match. The CDR3 reads CASQGAAGNTIYF. Here the CDR3 DNA reads TGTGCCAGCCAGGGGGCAGCGGGAAACACCATATATTTT.

The chain joins TRBV7-9 to TRBJ2-7, with TRBD1 as a possible D gene (5 bases). Germline V gene lookup returns CDR1 SEHNR and CDR2 FQNEAQ (reference sequence). Trimming removed 4 bases at V and 0 bases at J, with 16 bases between. CDR3 length: 16 residues. CDR3 residues: CASSSPTALSSYEQYF. The CDR3 coding sequence is TGTGCCAGCAGCTCACCGACAGCTCTTAGCTCCTACGAGCAGTACTTC.

This rearrangement joins TRBV19 to TRBJ1-5, with D unclear. CDR3 length: 12 amino acids. Trimming stripped 5 bases from V and 4 bases from J, with 6 bases between. The V gene's germline CDR1 is LNHDA and CDR2 SQIVND (reference sequence). CDR3 sequence: CASSYVNQPQHF. CDR3 DNA: TGTGCCAGTAGTTATGTGAATCAGCCCCAGCATTTT.

The chain combines TRBV7-9 with TRBJ2-7; D unresolved. Looked up from germline, CDR1 is SEHNR and CDR2 is FQNEAQ (reference sequence). V was clipped by 4 bases and J by 0 bases, with 7 bases between them. The CDR3 runs 13 residues. CDR3 in DNA: TGTGCCAGCAGCTCCCCTATCTCCTACGAGCAGTACGTC. The encoded protein is CASSSPISYEQYV.

V is TRBV27 and J is TRBJ1-6; 7 bases are shared with TRBD1. CDR1 is MNHEY and CDR2 is SMNVEV in the germline V gene (reference sequence). This CDR3 is 15 amino acids long. V dropped 2 bases and J dropped 6; count of bases not matched to a gene: 4. CDR3: CASSLAGQINSPLHF. The CDR3 nucleotides are TGTGCCAGCAGTTTAGCGGGACAGATTAATTCACCCCTCCACTTT.

The chain combines TRBV3-1 (or the pseudogene TRBV3-2) with TRBJ2-5, with 14 bases fitting TRBD2. The CDR3 length is 16 residues. The V and J ends lost 5 bases and 3 bases, in that order; junction bases with no gene match: 5. Germline V gene lookup returns CDR1 LGHDT and CDR2 YNNKEL (reference sequence). The CDR3 nucleotides are TGTGCCAGCAGCGTGGGACTAGCGGGGGCCGAAGAGACCCAGTACTTC. This codes for CASSVGLAGAEETQYF.

This clone has only a few counts. The chain has TRBV7-9 and TRBJ1-3; D perhaps matches TRBD1 (5 bases). In germline, CDR1 is SEHNR, CDR2 FQNEAQ (reference sequence). V lost 4 bases and J 3 bases, leaving 7 bases between the germline ends. The CDR3 extends over 13 amino acids. The CDR3 loop reads CASSYRRGNTIYF. The CDR3 DNA follows: TGTGCCAGCAGCTACAGGCGTGGAAACACCATATATTTT. The whole variable domain, remainder taken from reference TRBV7-9 and TRBJ1-3, is DTGVSQNPRHKITKRGQNVTFRCDPISEHNRLYWYRQTLGQGPEFLTYFQNEAQLEKSRLLSDRFSAERPKGSFSTLEIQRTEQGDSAMYLCASSYRRGNTIYFGEGSWLTVV.

This chain links TRBV6-6 with TRBJ1-3; 7 bases are shared with TRBD1. This CDR3 spans 14 amino acids. Per germline, CDR1 MNHNY and CDR2 SVGAGI (reference sequence). The V and J ends lost 10 bases and 0 bases, in that order; junction bases with no gene match: 6. CDR3 loop: CATWTGISGNTIYF. The CDR3 region has the DNA TGTGCCACCTGGACAGGAATCTCTGGAAACACCATATATTTT.

The chain carries TRBV29-1 and TRBJ2-1; 7 positions match TRBD2. The length of the CDR3 is 13 residues. With V trimmed by 7 bases and J by 4 bases, 7 bases remained unmatched. Germline CDR1 SQVTM, CDR2 ANQGSEA. CDR3 bases: TGCAGCGCTACCGGGACTACTTACAATGAGCAGTTCTTC. Translated, it gives CSATGTTYNEQFF.

J is TRBJ2-4 and V is TRBV2, with TRBD1 matching 9 bases. Germline V gene lookup returns CDR1 SNHLY and CDR2 FYNNEI. The CDR3 has 17 residues. V dropped 6 bases and J dropped 4; count of bases not matched to a gene: 13. The CDR3 protein is CASRPGQGTANKNIQYF. CDR3 in DNA: TGTGCCAGCAGGCCCGGACAGGGGACGGCGAATAAAAACATTCAGTACTTC.

The chain couples TRBV7-9 to TRBJ2-5; a possible D gene is TRBD2 (5 bases). The CDR3 totals 16 residues. Germline V gives CDR1 SEHNR, CDR2 FQNEAQ (reference sequence). Trimming took off 5 bases at V and 2 bases at J, with 18 bases between the two ends. The CDR3 DNA sequence: TGTGCCAGCAGCGCGGCCCGGGGAGTGGAGCAAGAGACCCAGTACTTC. Translation gives CASSAARGVEQETQYF.

This clone was seen many times. Other DNA variants within this sample encode the same CDR3. The rearrangement links TRBV24-1 to TRBJ2-7; D not resolved. The V end lost 9 bases, the J end lost 2 bases, and 10 bases lay between the germline ends. The CDR3 sequence is 12 residues long. The germline CDR1 and CDR2 sequences are KGHDR and SFDVKD. In nucleotides, the CDR3 is TGTGCCACCTCGGCAGGCGCCTACGAGCAGTACTTC. This gives the protein CATSAGAYEQYF.

The rearrangement uses TRBV11-3 and TRBJ2-5, with TRBD1 matching over 10 bases. Per the germline V gene, CDR1 is SGHNT and CDR2 is YENEEA. This CDR3 spans 15 amino acids. V gave up 5 bases and J gave up 4 bases; unmatched junction bases: 7. CDR3 protein: CASSPPGQGSETQYF. The DNA for the CDR3 is TGTGCCAGCAGCCCCCCGGGACAGGGGTCAGAGACCCAGTACTTC.

The genes are TRBV15 and TRBJ1-1, with D maybe TRBD1 (6 bases). In germline, CDR1 is LNHNV, CDR2 YYDKDF (reference sequence). V was shortened by 5 bases and J by 2 bases, with 9 bases between the two germline ends. The CDR3 loop spans 13 amino acids. The CDR3 nucleotides read TGTGCCACCAGCCCAGGGGCCAACACTGAAGCTTTCTTT. It specifies CATSPGANTEAFF. Drawing the rest from reference TRBV15 and TRBJ1-1, the complete variable domain is DAMVIQNPRYQVTQFGKPVTLSCSQTLNHNVMYWYQQKSSQAPKLLFHYYDKDFNNEADTPDNFQSRRPNTSFCFLDIRSPGLGDTAMYLCATSPGANTEAFFGQGTRLTVV.